This TCR beta chain came from a study of response to subunit inactivated influenza vaccine. A single record per CDR3 protein comes from TCRdb applying MiXCR to the RT-PCR reads. The sample shows about 540,000 distinct CDR3 sequences, 20% to 25% of them seen only once. The sample also formed part of further work on T cells expressing NK-cell markers. That study reports: cDNA encoding TCR beta was synthesized via 5'RACE template switching incorporating UMIs. Seven donors tested HCMV-seropositive and one tested seronegative among the eight sequenced. Dominance of the CD3+CD56-NKG2C+ fraction by these clonotypes also held in a handful of donors.

The starting material was CD4+ T cells sorted from PBMCs, obtained 11 to 12 days after vaccination. The sequence derives from a man aged 50 or older who received an inactivated influenza vaccine.

The CDR3 reads CSASGRGAGSYNEQFF. The CDR3 DNA is TGCAGTGCTAGTGGCAGGGGGGCCGGTTCCTACAATGAGCAGTTCTTC. V and J are TRBV20-1 and TRBJ2-1; maybe TRBD1 (7 bases). Germline V gene lookup returns CDR1 DFQATT and CDR2 SNEGSKA (reference sequence). Trimming left V 3 bases short and J 1 base short, with 16 bases between. There are 16 residues in the CDR3.